These 9 T cell receptor beta chains were sequenced from one sample in a study of T cells after yellow fever vaccination (dated by TCRdb to between 2018 and 2020). Per the publication, the treatment or condition label means: live attenuated yellow fever vaccine strain. The library was generated by 5' RACE. TCRdb names Illumina HiSeq 2500 as the instrument used. In-frame beta chains were kept once TCRdb had trimmed the public reads at Q25 with fastp and called clones with MiXCR. Each entry is one CDR3 protein sequence, shown with its most common DNA and genes. This sample lists over 150,000 distinct CDR3 sequences; 5.5% to 7.5% were detected once. The ten largest clones add up to about 2.7% of the sample. The specimen was CD4+ T cells sorted from PBMCs, collected on the day of the first yellow fever vaccination. All receptors come from a young man who received the YFV17D yellow fever vaccine.

This clonotype came up many times. The chain has TRBV9 and TRBJ2-5, with 8 bases that match TRBD2. The V gene's germline CDR1 is SGDLS and CDR2 YYNGEE. This CDR3 has 15 residues. The ends lost 0 bases at V and 5 bases at J; junction bases unmatched: 6. CDR3 sequence reads: CASSVAGGLVETQYF. The CDR3 nucleotides are TGTGCCAGCAGCGTAGCGGGGGGGCTGGTTGAGACCCAGTACTTC.

This clonotype turned up a few times. V and J are TRBV7-2 and TRBJ2-5; 9 nucleotides line up with TRBD2. J was trimmed by 5 bases and V by 0 bases; bases with no gene match: 7. The CDR3 contains 16 residues. CDR1 and CDR2 from the germline V gene are SGHTA and FQGNSA. CDR3 sequence reads: CASSLARGGLGETQYF. CDR3 sequence (DNA): TGTGCCAGCAGCTTAGCGCGGGGGGGCCTAGGGGAGACCCAGTACTTC.

V and J are TRBV12-3 or TRBV12-4 and TRBJ2-4, with D unresolved. The CDR3 runs to 16 residues. Trimming cost V 7 bases and J 0 bases, with 16 bases left between them. CDR3 nucleotides: TGTGCCAGCATTCCTAGGTGGGGTCTAGCCAAAAACATTCAGTACTTC. It yields the protein CASIPRWGLAKNIQYF.

This clonotype has ten or more counts. The chain links TRBV10-3 to TRBJ2-2; D not certain. V dropped 6 bases and J dropped 6 bases, with 17 bases sitting between them. Germline V CDR1 and CDR2: ENHRY, SYGVKD. The CDR3 extends over 15 amino acids. In nucleotides, the CDR3 is TGTGCCATCAGACCATCCAAAGGCGAAGCCGGGGAGCTGTTTTTT. Translated: CAIRPSKGEAGELFF.

This clonotype was observed many times. The chain uses TRBV4-3 and TRBJ1-2; D might be TRBD1 (5 bases). Germline CDR1 and CDR2: LGHNA and YSLEER. V lost 2 bases and J lost 10, with 11 bases in between. The length of the CDR3 is 12 residues. In nucleotides, the CDR3 is TGCGCCAGCAGCCAATATGGGGGAATCTACACCTTC. It is translated as CASSQYGGIYTF.

This clonotype was recorded at least ten times. This chain uses TRBV20-1 with TRBJ2-5; 12 bases match TRBD2. V was pared by 4 bases and J by 4 bases, with 4 bases of the junction left unmatched. The CDR3 has 14 amino acids. Germline CDR1 DFQATT, CDR2 SNEGSKA (reference sequence). The CDR3 loop is CSATSGGARETQYF. In DNA, the CDR3 is TGCAGTGCTACTAGCGGGGGGGCCCGAGAGACCCAGTACTTC.

This clonotype was detected many times. CDR3 in amino acids: CASSRQGELWKTQYF. The CDR3, as DNA: TGTGCCAGCAGCCGACAGGGGGAGTTATGGAAGACCCAGTACTTC. The chain carries TRBV12-3 or TRBV12-4 and TRBJ2-5; 9 bases align to TRBD1. The J segment lost 6 bases and the V segment lost 6 bases, leaving 11 bases of the junction unmatched. The CDR3 totals 15 residues.

This clonotype occurred a few times. The gene calls are TRBV10-3 and TRBJ2-3; tentatively, D is TRBD2 (5 bases). CDR1 is ENHRY, CDR2 SYGVKD, per germline. The V and J ends lost 10 bases and 4 bases respectively, with 24 bases between them. This CDR3 is 16 amino acids long. In nucleotides, the CDR3 is TGTGCCACCCACCCCCAGGCGGGTAGAGACCCAGATACGCAGTATTTT. Its protein is CATHPQAGRDPDTQYF.

This clonotype has ten or more counts. The chain recombines TRBV3-1 with TRBJ2-2, with 10 positions matching TRBD2. Germline trimming cut 6 bases from V and 10 bases from J; bases unmatched to any gene: 11. The CDR3 length is 15 residues. Germline assignment: CDR1 LGHDT and CDR2 YNNKEL (reference sequence). The CDR3 region is CASRMLAGARVELFF. As DNA, the CDR3 is TGTGCCAGCAGGATGCTAGCGGGGGCTCGTGTGGAGCTGTTTTTT.